The 19 T cell receptor beta chains listed next were all sequenced from one sample in a study of blood T cell repertoires in COVID-19. The protocol was immunoSEQ multiplex PCR, while the TCRdb copy is restricted to in-frame clones and leaves out a portion. The sample lists tens of thousands of clones, 65% to 80% seen once, with over 40% in the top ten. Sample: peripheral blood. These receptors were obtained from a human donor in a cohort sampled during active COVID-19.

The CDR3 spells CASSVKLTSEQFF. In DNA, the CDR3 is TGTGCCAGCAGTGTGAAGCTCACTAGTGAGCAGTTCTTC. The gene calls are TRBV6-4 and TRBJ2-1; maybe TRBD2 (5 bases). CDR1 and CDR2 from the germline V gene are MRHNA and SNTAGT. V was pared by 4 bases and J by 9 bases, with 13 bases between. CDR3 length equals 13 residues.

Only one count was recorded for this clone. The V and J genes are TRBV6-2 or TRBV6-3 and TRBJ1-2, with D possibly being TRBD1 (6 bases). From germline, CDR1 is MNHEY and CDR2 SVGEGT. This CDR3 has 14 amino acids. V was cut by 5 bases and J by 8 bases, with 18 bases left in between. In nucleotides, the CDR3 is TGTGCCAGCAGTGGGACAACCGGTTCTTACGGCTACACCTTC. It codes for CASSGTTGSYGYTF.

The chain uses TRBV20-1 and TRBJ2-5, with a possible D match to TRBD2 (6 bases). Germline loops: CDR1 DFQATT, CDR2 SNEGSKA (reference sequence). V lost 3 bases, J lost 6 bases, and 14 bases lay in between. The CDR3 extends over 13 amino acids. The CDR3 coding sequence is TGCAGTGCTAGTAGTTTACGGGGGAAGACCCAGTACTTC. It encodes CSASSLRGKTQYF.

The J gene is TRBJ2-3, the V gene TRBV19; 9 bases fit TRBD2. The CDR3 length is 14 residues. Germline-derived CDR1 and CDR2 are LNHDA and SQIVND (reference sequence). V shed 5 bases and J 7 bases; nucleotides not matched to a gene: 7. CDR3 sequence: CASSPRGTSYTQYF. CDR3 in DNA: TGTGCCAGTAGTCCCAGGGGGACTAGCTATACGCAGTATTTT.

V and J are TRBV18 and TRBJ2-1; possibly TRBD2 for D (5 bases). The CDR3 contains 13 residues. The germline V and J ends were trimmed by 8 bases and 7 bases, with 15 bases remaining between them. Germline loops: CDR1 KGHSH, CDR2 LQKENI. The DNA of the CDR3 is TGTGCCAGCGGAGCTGTACCGGGGAATGAGCAGTTCTTC. This codes for CASGAVPGNEQFF.

V and J are TRBV7-3 and TRBJ2-1; 7 nucleotides agree with TRBD2. The germline V gene has CDR1 SGHTA and CDR2 FQGTGA. CDR3 length: 16 amino acids. V dropped 5 bases and J dropped 7; count of bases not matched to a gene: 14. The CDR3, as DNA: TGTGCCAGCAGCCCAAACTCGGGGGGTCTCTCAAATGAGCAGTTCTTC. Protein product: CASSPNSGGLSNEQFF.

The gene calls are TRBV5-1 and TRBJ2-3; 10 bases agree with TRBD1. J lost 0 bases, V lost 0 bases, and 7 bases had no gene match. The V gene's germline CDR1 is SGHRS and CDR2 YFSETQ. The CDR3 runs to 18 residues. The CDR3 DNA reads TGCGCCAGCAGCTTGGCGGGGACAGGGGAGGCTAGCACAGATACGCAGTATTTT. This sequence encodes CASSLAGTGEASTDTQYF.

The chain has TRBV27 and TRBJ1-1, with 7 bases identical to TRBD1. CDR1 MNHEY and CDR2 SMNVEV come from the germline V gene (reference sequence). The CDR3 spans 13 residues. V shed 4 bases, J shed 5 bases, and the junction held 4 bases outside the gene matches. The DNA for the CDR3 is TGTGCCAGCAGTTCGATCAGGGGGACTGAAGCTTTCTTT. It is translated as CASSSIRGTEAFF.

There are a few counts of this clone. The chain recombines TRBV4-2 with TRBJ2-3; D remains ambiguous. Germline CDR1 and CDR2: LGHNA and YNFKEQ. Trimming shortened V by 7 bases and J by 0 bases, and 11 bases separated the two germline ends. This CDR3 comprises 14 residues. The CDR3 bases are TGTGCCAGCACCTCGTTCTCTAGCACAGATACGCAGTATTTT. As protein: CASTSFSSTDTQYF.

The V and J genes are TRBV21-1 and TRBJ2-7; the table's D call of TRBD1 was not tested on the DNA. TRBV21-1 corresponds to a pseudogene. This CDR3 has 18 amino acids. This CDR3 is CASSRLPSRADRMYEQYF. The CDR3 DNA follows: TGTGCCAGCAGCAGACTCCCCTCCAGGGCGGACCGCATGTACGAGCAGTACTTC.

The chain links TRBV28 to TRBJ2-3, with TRBD2 as a possible D gene (6 bases). CDR1 and CDR2 from the germline V gene are MDHEN and SYDVKM. The CDR3 extends over 14 amino acids. Trimming took off 3 bases at V and 0 bases at J, with 7 bases between the two ends. In DNA form, the CDR3 reads TGTGCCAGCAGTTTCGGAGGGAGCACAGATACGCAGTATTTT. This encodes CASSFGGSTDTQYF.

The CDR3 region has the DNA TGTGCCAGCAGTAATAGCTATGGCTACACCTTC. Protein product: CASSNSYGYTF. This chain connects TRBV25-1 to TRBJ1-2; D is unresolved. The germline V gene encodes CDR1 MGHDK and CDR2 SYGVNS. This CDR3 has 11 residues. Trimming took 5 bases from V and 4 from J, leaving 5 bases between them.

The chain couples TRBV9 to TRBJ2-3, with 8 nucleotides matching TRBD2. The length of the CDR3 is 16 residues. Germline V gives CDR1 SGDLS, CDR2 YYNGEE. J lost 2 bases, V lost 0 bases, and 5 bases had no gene match. CDR3 nucleotides: TGTGCCAGCAGCGTAGGAACTAGCGGCTACACAGATACGCAGTATTTT. Residues: CASSVGTSGYTDTQYF.

The chain recombines TRBV11-3 with TRBJ2-7; D gene unclear. Trimming left V 0 bases short and J 3 bases short, with 12 bases between. In germline, CDR1 is SGHNT, CDR2 YENEEA. CDR3 length equals 15 residues. CDR3: CASSLEATPVYEQYF. As DNA, the CDR3 is TGTGCCAGCAGCTTAGAAGCCACGCCGGTCTACGAGCAGTACTTC.

The V and J genes are TRBV10-3 and TRBJ1-1; D not certain. The germline V and J ends were trimmed by 6 bases and 0 bases, with 11 bases remaining between them. CDR1 and CDR2 (germline): ENHRY, SYGVKD. The CDR3 loop spans 14 amino acids. The CDR3 DNA reads TGTGCCATCAGGGCGGGCATTGTGAACACTGAAGCTTTCTTT. As protein: CAIRAGIVNTEAFF.

The chain recombines TRBV30 with TRBJ2-4, with 7 nucleotides matching TRBD1. Trimming at V came to 5 bases and at J to 8 bases, leaving 6 bases not matched to a gene. This CDR3 contains 12 residues. CDR1 is GTSNPN, CDR2 SVGIG, per germline (reference sequence). The CDR3 DNA follows: TGTGCCTGGGAGACAGGGTTGGACATTCAGTACTTC. Protein sequence: CAWETGLDIQYF. The whole variable domain, remainder taken from reference TRBV30 and TRBJ2-4, is SQTIHQWPATLVQPVGSPLSLECTVEGTSNPNLYWYRQAAGRGLQLLFYSVGIGQISSEVPQNLSASRPQDRQFILSSKKLLLSDSGFYLCAWETGLDIQYFGAGTRLSVL.

V usage is TRBV29-1 and J usage is TRBJ2-2; 7 nucleotides line up with TRBD2. Looked up from germline, CDR1 is SQVTM and CDR2 is ANQGSEA. V lost 7 bases to trimming and J lost 3 bases; unmatched junction nucleotides: 11. CDR3 length equals 15 residues. This CDR3 reads CSATTGAGHTGELFF. CDR3 DNA: TGCAGCGCTACGACGGGAGCGGGACACACCGGGGAGCTGTTTTTT.

This clone was seen only a few times. The chain has TRBV6-5 and TRBJ2-7, with 16 bases that match TRBD2. CDR3 length: 15 amino acids. CDR1 and CDR2 from the germline V gene are MNHEY and SVGAGI. Losses at the gene ends were 5 bases for V and 7 bases for J; bases not matched to a gene: 5. The CDR3 reads CASSPGTSGRGEQYF. CDR3 nucleotides: TGTGCCAGCAGTCCCGGGACTAGCGGGAGGGGGGAGCAGTACTTC.

The genes are TRBV5-6 and TRBJ1-2; a possible D gene is TRBD1 (6 bases). V shed 1 base and J shed 1 base, with 8 bases lying between them. The germline gives CDR1 SGHDT, CDR2 YYEEEE. The length of the CDR3 is 14 residues. In DNA form, the CDR3 reads TGTGCCAGCAGCTTGACAGGGAGTAACTATGGCTACACCTTC. Its protein is CASSLTGSNYGYTF.